This entry features one T cell receptor beta chain sequence. Its antigen is currently unknown. One junction end does not reproduce the germline sequence, and a read error may be involved. These data come from a study of shared clonotypes between healthy human individuals. Study information: Used for every donor were three CD4 naive, three CD4 memory, two CD8 naive and one CD8 memory plate.

CDR1 and CDR2 from the germline V gene are KGHSH and LQKENI. This CDR3 is 17 amino acids long. Some clones are missing from TCRdb's copy, which holds only in-frame ones; the method was immunoSEQ multiplex PCR. The repertoire consists of approximately 2,300,000 clones, with 80% to 95% occurring once and the leading ten covering 0.3% to 0.45%. Study conclusions and caveats: Incomplete sequencing of sorted subsets was indicated by rarefaction despite large depth. Sharing across four donors was highest in naive CD4 (approximately 5%) and lowest in memory CD8 (roughly 0.4%). The authors expected sequencing depth to affect clonotype sharing among donors.

The sample comprised naive CD4+ T cells from PBMCs. Subset denoted: CD45RA+ positively selected. The source of this sequence is a man in his late teens or twenties in good health. Some clones in this sample may be carry-over from other donors' samples. The chain uses TRBV18 and TRBJ2-1; D remains unclear. CDR3: CASSPTFPFVFGLELFF. CDR3 coding DNA: TGTGCCAGCTCACCGACCTTTCCCTTTGTCTTCGGCCTAGAGCTGTTCTTC.